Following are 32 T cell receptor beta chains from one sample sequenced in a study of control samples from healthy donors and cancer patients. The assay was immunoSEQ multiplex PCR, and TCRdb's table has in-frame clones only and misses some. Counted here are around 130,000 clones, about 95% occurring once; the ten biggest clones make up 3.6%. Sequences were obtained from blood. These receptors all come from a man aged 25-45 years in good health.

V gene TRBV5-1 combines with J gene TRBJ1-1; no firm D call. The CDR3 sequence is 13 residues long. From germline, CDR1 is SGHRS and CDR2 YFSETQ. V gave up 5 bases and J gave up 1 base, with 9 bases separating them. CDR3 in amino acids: CASSGSPNTEAFF. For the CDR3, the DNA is TGCGCCAGCAGTGGCAGTCCGAACACTGAAGCTTTCTTT.

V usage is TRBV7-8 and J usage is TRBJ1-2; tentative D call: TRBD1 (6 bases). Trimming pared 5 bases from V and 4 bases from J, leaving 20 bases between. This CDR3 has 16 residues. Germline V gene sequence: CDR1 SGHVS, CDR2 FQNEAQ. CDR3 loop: CASSPLQGSSGYGYTF. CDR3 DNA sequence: TGTGCCAGCAGCCCCTTACAGGGATCCTCGGGCTATGGCTACACCTTC.

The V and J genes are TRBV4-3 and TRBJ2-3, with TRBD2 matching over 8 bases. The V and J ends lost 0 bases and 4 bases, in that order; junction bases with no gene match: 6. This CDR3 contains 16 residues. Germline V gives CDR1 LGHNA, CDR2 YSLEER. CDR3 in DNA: TGCGCCAGCAGCCAAGAACAAGCGGGGGCCGCAGATACGCAGTATTTT. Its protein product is CASSQEQAGAADTQYF.

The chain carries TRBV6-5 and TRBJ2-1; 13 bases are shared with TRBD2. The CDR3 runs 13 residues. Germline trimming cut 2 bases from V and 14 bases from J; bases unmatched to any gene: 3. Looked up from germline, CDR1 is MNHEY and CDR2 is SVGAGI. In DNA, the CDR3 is TGTGCCAGCAGTTACACTAGCGGGGGGGATGAGTTCTTC. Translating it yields CASSYTSGGDEFF.

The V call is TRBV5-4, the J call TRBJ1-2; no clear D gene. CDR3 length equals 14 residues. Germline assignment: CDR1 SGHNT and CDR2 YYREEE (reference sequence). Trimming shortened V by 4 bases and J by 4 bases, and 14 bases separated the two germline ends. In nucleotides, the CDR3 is TGTGCCAGCAGCCCGGCACAAGGGAGCTATGGCTACACCTTC. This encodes CASSPAQGSYGYTF.

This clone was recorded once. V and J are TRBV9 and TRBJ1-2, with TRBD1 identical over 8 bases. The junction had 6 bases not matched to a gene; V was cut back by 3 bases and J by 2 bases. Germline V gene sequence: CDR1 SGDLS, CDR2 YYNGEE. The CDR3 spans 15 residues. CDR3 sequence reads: CASSAGGQENYGYTF. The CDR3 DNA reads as TGTGCCAGCAGCGCCGGGGGACAGGAGAACTATGGCTACACCTTC.

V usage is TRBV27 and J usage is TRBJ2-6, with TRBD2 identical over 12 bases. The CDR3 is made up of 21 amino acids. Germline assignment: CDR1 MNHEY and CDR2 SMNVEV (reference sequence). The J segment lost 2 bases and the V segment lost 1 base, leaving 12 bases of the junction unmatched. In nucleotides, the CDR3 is TGTGCCAGCAGTTTATTAGGACAGGAGCGGACTAGCGGGGCTGGGGCCAACGTCCTGACTTTC. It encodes CASSLLGQERTSGAGANVLTF.

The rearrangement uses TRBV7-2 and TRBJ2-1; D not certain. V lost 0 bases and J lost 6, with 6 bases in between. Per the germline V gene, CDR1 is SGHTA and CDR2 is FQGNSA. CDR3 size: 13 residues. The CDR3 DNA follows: TGTGCCAGCAGCTTAGCGCCCGGCAATGAGCAGTTCTTC. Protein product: CASSLAPGNEQFF.

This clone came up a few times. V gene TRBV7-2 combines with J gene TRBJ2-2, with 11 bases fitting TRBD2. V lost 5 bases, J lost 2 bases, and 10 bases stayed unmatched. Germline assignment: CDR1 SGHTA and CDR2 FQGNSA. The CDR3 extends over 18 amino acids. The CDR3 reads CASSGKGLAGGNTGELFF. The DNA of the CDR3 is TGTGCCAGCAGCGGCAAGGGTCTAGCGGGGGGAAACACCGGGGAGCTGTTTTTT.

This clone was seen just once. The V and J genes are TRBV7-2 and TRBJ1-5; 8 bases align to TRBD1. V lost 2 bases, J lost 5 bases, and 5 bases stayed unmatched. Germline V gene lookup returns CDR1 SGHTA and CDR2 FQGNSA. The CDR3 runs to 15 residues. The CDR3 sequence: CASSLTGQGHQPQHF. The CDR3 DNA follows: TGTGCCAGCAGCTTAACAGGACAGGGCCATCAGCCCCAGCATTTT.

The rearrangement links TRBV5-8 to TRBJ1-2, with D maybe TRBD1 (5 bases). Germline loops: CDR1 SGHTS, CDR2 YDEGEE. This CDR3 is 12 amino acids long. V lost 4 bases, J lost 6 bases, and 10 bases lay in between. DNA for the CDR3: TGTGCCAGCAGCCTAGGGGTTCATGGCTACACCTTC. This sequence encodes CASSLGVHGYTF. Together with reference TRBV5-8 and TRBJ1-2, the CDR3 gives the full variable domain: EAGVTQSPTHLIKTRGQQATLRCSPISGHTSVYWYQQALGLGLQFLLWYDEGEERNRGNFPPRFSGRQFPNYSSELNVNALELEDSALYLCASSLGVHGYTFGSGTRLTVV.

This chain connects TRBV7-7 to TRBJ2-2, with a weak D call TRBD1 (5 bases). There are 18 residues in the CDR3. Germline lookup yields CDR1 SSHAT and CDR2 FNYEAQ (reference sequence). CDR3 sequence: CAISLWTGGQPNTGELFF. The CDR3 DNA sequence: TGTGCTATCAGCCTTTGGACCGGCGGACAACCGAACACCGGGGAGCTGTTTTTT. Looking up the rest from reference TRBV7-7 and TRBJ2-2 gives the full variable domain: GAGVSQSPRYKVTKRGQDVTLRCDPISSHATLYWYQQALGQGPEFLTYFNYEAQPDKSGLPSDRFSAERPEGSISTLTIQRTEQRDSAMYRCAISLWTGGQPNTGELFFGEGSRLTVL.

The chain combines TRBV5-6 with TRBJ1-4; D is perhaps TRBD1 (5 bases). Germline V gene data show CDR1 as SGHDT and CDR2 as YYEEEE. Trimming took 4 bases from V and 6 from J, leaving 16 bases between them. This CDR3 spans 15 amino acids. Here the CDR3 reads CASSVRDFLDEKLFF. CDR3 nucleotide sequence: TGTGCCAGCAGCGTAAGGGACTTCTTGGATGAAAAACTGTTTTTT.

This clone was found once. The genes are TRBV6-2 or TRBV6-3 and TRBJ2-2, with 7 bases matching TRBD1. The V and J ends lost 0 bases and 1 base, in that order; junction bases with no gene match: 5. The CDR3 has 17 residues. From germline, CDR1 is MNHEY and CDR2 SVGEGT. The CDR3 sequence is CASSYSTRQGNTGELFF. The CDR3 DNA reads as TGTGCCAGCAGTTACTCGACGAGACAGGGGAACACCGGGGAGCTGTTTTTT.

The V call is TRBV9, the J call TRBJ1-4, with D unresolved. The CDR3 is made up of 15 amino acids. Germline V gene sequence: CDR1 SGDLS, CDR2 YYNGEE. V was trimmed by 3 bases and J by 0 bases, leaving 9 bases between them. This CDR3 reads CASSARISTNEKLFF. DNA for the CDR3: TGTGCCAGCAGCGCCAGGATTTCAACTAATGAAAAACTGTTTTTT.

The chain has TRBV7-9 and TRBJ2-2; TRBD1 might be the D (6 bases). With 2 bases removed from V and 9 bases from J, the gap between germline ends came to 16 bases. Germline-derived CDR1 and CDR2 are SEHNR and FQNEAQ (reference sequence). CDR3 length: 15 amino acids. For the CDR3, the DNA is TGTGCCAGCAGCTTACCCCAAACAGGGAGCCGGGAGCTGTTTTTT. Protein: CASSLPQTGSRELFF.

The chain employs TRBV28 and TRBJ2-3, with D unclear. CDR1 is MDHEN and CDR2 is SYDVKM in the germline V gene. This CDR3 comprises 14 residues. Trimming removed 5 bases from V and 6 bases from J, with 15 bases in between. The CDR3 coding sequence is TGTGCCAGCAGTATACCCGAAAAAACCGATACGCAGTATTTT. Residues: CASSIPEKTDTQYF.

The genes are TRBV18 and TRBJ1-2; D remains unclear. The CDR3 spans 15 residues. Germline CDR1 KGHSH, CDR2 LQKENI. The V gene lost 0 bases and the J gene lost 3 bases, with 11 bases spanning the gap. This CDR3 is CASSPPIREDYGYTF. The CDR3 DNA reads TGTGCCAGCTCACCACCAATACGAGAGGACTATGGCTACACCTTC.

CDR3 nucleotides: TGTGCCAGCAGCTCCTACCGGGACACCCCAATAGCTTTCTTT. This translates into CASSSYRDTPIAFF. The rearrangement uses TRBV7-2 and TRBJ1-1; D might be TRBD1 (6 bases). With 4 bases removed from V and 10 bases from J, the gap between germline ends came to 19 bases. The length of the CDR3 is 14 residues. Germline CDR1 SGHTA, CDR2 FQGNSA.

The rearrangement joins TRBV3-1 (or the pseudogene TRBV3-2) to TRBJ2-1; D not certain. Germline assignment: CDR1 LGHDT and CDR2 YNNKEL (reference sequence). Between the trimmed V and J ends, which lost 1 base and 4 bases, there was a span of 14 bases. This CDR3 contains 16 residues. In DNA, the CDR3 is TGTGCCAGCAGCCAAGCGGTCGCGAGCCCTTACAATGAGCAGTTCTTC. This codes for CASSQAVASPYNEQFF.

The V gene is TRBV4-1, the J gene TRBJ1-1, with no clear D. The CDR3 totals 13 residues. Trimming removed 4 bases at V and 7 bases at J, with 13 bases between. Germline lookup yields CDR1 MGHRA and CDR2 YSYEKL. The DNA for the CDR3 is TGCGCCAGCAGCCCGACCAACCGCCTTGAAGCTTTCTTT. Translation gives CASSPTNRLEAFF.

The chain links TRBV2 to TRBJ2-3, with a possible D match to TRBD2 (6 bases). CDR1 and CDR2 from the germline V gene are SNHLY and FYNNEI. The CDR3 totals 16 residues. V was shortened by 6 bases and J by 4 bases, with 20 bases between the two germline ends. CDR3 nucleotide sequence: TGTGCCAGCAGCCAAAAGGGACTCGGGTCGGCAGATACGCAGTATTTT. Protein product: CASSQKGLGSADTQYF.

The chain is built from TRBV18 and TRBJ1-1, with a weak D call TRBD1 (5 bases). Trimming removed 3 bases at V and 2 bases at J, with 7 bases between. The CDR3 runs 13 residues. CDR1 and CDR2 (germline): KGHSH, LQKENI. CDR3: CASSPTVNTEAFF. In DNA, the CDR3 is TGTGCCAGCTCACCGACAGTAAACACTGAAGCTTTCTTT.

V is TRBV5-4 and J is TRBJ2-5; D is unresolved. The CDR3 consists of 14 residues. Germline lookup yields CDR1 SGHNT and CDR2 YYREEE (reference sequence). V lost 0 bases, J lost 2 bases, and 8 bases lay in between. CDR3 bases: TGTGCCAGCAGCTTGGATCCCCAGCAAGAGACCCAGTACTTC. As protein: CASSLDPQQETQYF.

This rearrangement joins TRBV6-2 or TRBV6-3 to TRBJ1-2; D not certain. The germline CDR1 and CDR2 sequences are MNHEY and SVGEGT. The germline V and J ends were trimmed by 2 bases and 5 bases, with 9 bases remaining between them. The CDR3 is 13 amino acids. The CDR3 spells CASSYPALYGYTF. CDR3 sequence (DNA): TGTGCCAGCAGTTACCCGGCTCTGTATGGCTACACCTTC.

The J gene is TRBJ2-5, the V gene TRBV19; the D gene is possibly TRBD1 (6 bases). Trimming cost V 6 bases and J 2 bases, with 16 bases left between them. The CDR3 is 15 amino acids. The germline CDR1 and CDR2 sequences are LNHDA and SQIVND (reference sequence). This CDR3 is CASSPGTHGQETQYF. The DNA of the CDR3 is TGTGCCAGTAGCCCCGGGACACATGGGCAAGAGACCCAGTACTTC.

CDR3 in DNA: TGTGCCAGTAGTCCCCCCCCGACAGGGGTAACCTATGGCTACACCTTC. It codes for CASSPPPTGVTYGYTF. The chain recombines TRBV19 with TRBJ1-2, with 8 bases matching TRBD1. The CDR3 is 16 residues long. Per the germline V gene, CDR1 is LNHDA and CDR2 is SQIVND (reference sequence). V dropped 5 bases and J dropped 4; count of bases not matched to a gene: 12.

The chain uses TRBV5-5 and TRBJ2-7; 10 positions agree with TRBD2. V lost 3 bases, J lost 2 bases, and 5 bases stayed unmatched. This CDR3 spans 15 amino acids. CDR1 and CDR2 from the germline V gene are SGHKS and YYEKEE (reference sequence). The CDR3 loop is CASSSLAGATYEQYF. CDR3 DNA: TGTGCCAGCAGCTCCCTAGCGGGGGCAACCTACGAGCAGTACTTC.

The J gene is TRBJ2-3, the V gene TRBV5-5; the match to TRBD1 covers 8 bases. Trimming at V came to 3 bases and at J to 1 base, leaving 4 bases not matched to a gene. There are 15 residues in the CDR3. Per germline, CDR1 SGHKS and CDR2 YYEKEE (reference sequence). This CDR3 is CASSSQGQGTDTQYF. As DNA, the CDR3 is TGTGCCAGCAGCTCCCAGGGACAGGGCACAGATACGCAGTATTTT. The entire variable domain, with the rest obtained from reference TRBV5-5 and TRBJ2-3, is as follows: DAGVTQSPTHLIKTRGQQVTLRCSPISGHKSVSWYQQVLGQGPQFIFQYYEKEERGRGNFPDRFSARQFPNYSSELNVNALLLGDSALYLCASSSQGQGTDTQYFGPGTRLTVL.

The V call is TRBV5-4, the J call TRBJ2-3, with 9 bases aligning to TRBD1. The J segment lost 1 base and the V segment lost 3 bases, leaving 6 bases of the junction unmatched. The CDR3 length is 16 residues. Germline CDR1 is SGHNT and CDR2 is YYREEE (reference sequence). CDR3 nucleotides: TGTGCCAGCAGCTGGTGGGACAGGGACGGCACAGATACGCAGTATTTT. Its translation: CASSWWDRDGTDTQYF.

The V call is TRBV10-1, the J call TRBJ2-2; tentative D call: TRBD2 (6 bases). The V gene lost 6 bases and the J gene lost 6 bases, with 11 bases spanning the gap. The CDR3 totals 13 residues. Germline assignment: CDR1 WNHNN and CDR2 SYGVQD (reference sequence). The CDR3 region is CASRGGTPGELFF. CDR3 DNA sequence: TGCGCCAGCAGAGGCGGGACTCCCGGGGAGCTGTTTTTT.

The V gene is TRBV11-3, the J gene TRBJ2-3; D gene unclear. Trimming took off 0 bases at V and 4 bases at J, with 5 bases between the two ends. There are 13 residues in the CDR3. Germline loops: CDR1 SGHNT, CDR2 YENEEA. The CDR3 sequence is CASSLDRPDTQYF. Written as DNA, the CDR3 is TGTGCCAGCAGCTTAGATCGCCCAGATACGCAGTATTTT. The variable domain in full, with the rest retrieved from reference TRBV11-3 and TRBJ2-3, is EAGVVQSPRYKIIEKKQPVAFWCNPISGHNTLYWYLQNLGQGPELLIRYENEEAVDDSQLPKDRFSAERLKGVDSTLKIQPAELGDSAVYLCASSLDRPDTQYFGPGTRLTVL.